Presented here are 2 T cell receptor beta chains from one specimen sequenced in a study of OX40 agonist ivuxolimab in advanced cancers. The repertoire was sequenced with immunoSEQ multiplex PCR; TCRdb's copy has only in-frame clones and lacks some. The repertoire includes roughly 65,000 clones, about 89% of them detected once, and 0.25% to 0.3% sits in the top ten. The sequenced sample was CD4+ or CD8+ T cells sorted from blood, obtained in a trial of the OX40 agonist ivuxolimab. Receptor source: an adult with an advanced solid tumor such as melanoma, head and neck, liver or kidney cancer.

In DNA, the CDR3 is TGTGCCAGCCATACTAGCGGGGACACCTACGAGCAGTACTTC. This encodes CASHTSGDTYEQYF. V gene TRBV5-4 combines with J gene TRBJ2-7; 10 bases are shared with TRBD2. This CDR3 comprises 14 residues. In germline, CDR1 is SGHNT, CDR2 YYREEE (reference sequence). With V trimmed by 7 bases and J by 2 bases, 6 bases remained unmatched.

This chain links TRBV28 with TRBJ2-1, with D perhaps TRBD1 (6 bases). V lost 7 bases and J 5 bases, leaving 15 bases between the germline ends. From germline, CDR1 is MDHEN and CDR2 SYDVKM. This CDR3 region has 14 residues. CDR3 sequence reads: CASKWGRGNNEQFF. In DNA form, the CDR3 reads TGTGCCAGCAAGTGGGGCAGGGGTAACAATGAGCAGTTCTTC.